This T cell receptor beta chain was sequenced during a study of beta chain features in type 1 diabetes. Across the study: There were approximately 100 million sorted cells examined across all samples. Findings and caveats of the study: Shorter TCRB CDR3s, moderately but significantly so, marked every one of the four CD4+ subsets in Type 1 diabetes patients. Reduced insertions and increased deletions marked VDJ junctions in type 1 diabetes patients.

CDR3 size: 13 residues. Trimming took off 0 bases at V and 5 bases at J, with 8 bases between the two ends. The germline V gene has CDR1 SQVTM and CDR2 ANQGSEA. The authors reverse transcribed all of the isolated RNA, so sequencing captured expressed TCRB transcripts. Libraries were prepared by immunoSEQ multiplex PCR; TCRdb keeps only in-frame clonotypes and omits some of them. The repertoire holds 300,000 to 400,000 clones, with around 8.5% as singletons. The sample holds a few counts of this clone. Its antigen is undetermined. Sequencing used central memory CD4+ T cells from blood. This chain uses TRBV29-1 with TRBJ2-1; no clear D gene. This receptor was taken from a man aged 25-45 years with type 1 diabetes. The CDR3 DNA sequence: TGCAGCGTTGAAGATACCCTGGACAATGAGCAGTTCTTC. This gives the protein CSVEDTLDNEQFF.